The clone carrying this T cell receptor (beta chain) was seen more than once but under ten times. Its specificity is unknown. The CDR3 extends over 14 amino acids. Unmatched junction bases numbered 1, after V lost 4 bases and J lost 4 bases. Germline CDR1 KGHSH, CDR2 LQKENI. Sequenced with the Oncomine TCR Beta short-read assay was DNA taken from cultured CD4+ T cells. TCRdb processed the PCR reads anew with MiXCR; each CDR3 protein has one entry. The profile shows just under 20,000 distinct CDR3 sequences, around half of them singletons. The data belong to a study of vaccination and CD4 T cells after COVID-19. Study in general: Post-vaccination specimens were collected at a median of about 70 days following dose two (range 14 to 241).

Treatment indicated: 10-day PBMC culture with coronavirus spike peptide pools or control peptides (ViraFEST assay). This receptor was obtained from a human donor who had recovered from COVID-19. The genes are TRBV18 and TRBJ1-5, with 10 bases identical to TRBD1. The sequences come from CD4+ T cells from blood, cultured in vitro, collected before SARS-CoV-2 vaccination. This CDR3 reads CASSRTGGNQPQHF. In DNA, the CDR3 is TGTGCCAGCTCACGGACAGGGGGGAATCAGCCCCAGCATTTT. Full variable domain (outside the CDR3, taken from reference TRBV18 and TRBJ1-5): NAGVMQNPRHLVRRRGQEARLRCSPMKGHSHVYWYRQLPEEGLKFMVYLQKENIIDESGMPKERFSAEFPKEGPSILRIQQVVRGDSAAYFCASSRTGGNQPQHFGDGTRLSIL.